These 31 T cell receptor beta chains were sequenced from one sample in a study of post-analysis software for immune sequencing data. Findings and limits, study-wide: Five TRBV segments (TRBV5-6, TRBV5-1 and TRBV20-1 among them) occurred more frequently in patients than in controls.

cDNA libraries for TCR beta contained unique molecular identifiers. TCRdb recomputed calls from the PCR reads with MiXCR, one row per CDR3 protein. The data show 170,000 or so distinct CDR3 sequences, with 30% seen just once and approximately 1.5% held by the top ten. Which antigens these TCRs recognize remains unknown. The sample taken for sequencing was blood. Source of these receptors: a girl aged 10-17 years with multiple sclerosis.

J is TRBJ1-5 and V is TRBV9, with D possibly being TRBD1 (6 bases). The germline CDR1 and CDR2 sequences are SGDLS and YYNGEE. The CDR3 length is 15 residues. Trimming removed 3 bases from V and 5 bases from J, with 15 bases in between. CDR3 in amino acids: CASSAQGRDYQPQHF. CDR3 nucleotide sequence: TGTGCCAGCAGCGCGCAGGGGCGAGATTATCAGCCCCAGCATTTT.

In its sample, this clonotype was seen a few times. The chain has TRBV3-1 and TRBJ1-2; 8 bases are shared with TRBD1. Trimming took 4 bases from V and 2 from J; bases not matched to a gene: 18. The CDR3 spans 19 residues. CDR1 LGHDT and CDR2 YNNKEL come from the germline V gene (reference sequence). This CDR3 is CASSLQPRTGLGKNYGYTF. For the CDR3, the DNA is TGTGCCAGCAGCCTGCAGCCTCGGACAGGGCTCGGAAAAAACTATGGCTACACCTTC.

This chain joins TRBV30 and TRBJ2-1; D might be TRBD2 (6 bases). CDR1 and CDR2 (germline): GTSNPN, SVGIG (reference sequence). V lost 3 bases to trimming and J lost 2 bases, with 14 bases between them. The CDR3 runs 15 residues. The CDR3 DNA reads as TGTGCCTGGAGAGAGACTAGTTTTCCCTACAATGAGCAGTTCTTC. Its translation: CAWRETSFPYNEQFF.

Regarding this clonotype: A much more abundant neighbour one base away suggests this may be a read error. This chain connects TRBV19 to TRBJ2-1; TRBD2 is a possible D gene (5 bases). CDR3 length: 14 amino acids. Trimming shortened V by 5 bases and J by 12 bases, and 20 bases separated the two germline ends. The V gene's germline CDR1 is LNHDA and CDR2 SQIVND (reference sequence). The DNA of the CDR3 is TGTGCCAGTAGTGTTCTTCCCGACTATGGTGGGCAGTTCTTC. Its protein product is CASSVLPDYGGQFF.

This clonotype appeared many times. The chain couples TRBV28 to TRBJ1-2; 8 nucleotides line up with TRBD1. The CDR3 length is 14 residues. J lost 4 bases, V lost 4 bases, and 5 bases had no gene match. CDR1 and CDR2 from the germline V gene are MDHEN and SYDVKM. CDR3 sequence: CASSSGGASYGYTF. Written as DNA, the CDR3 is TGTGCCAGCAGTTCAGGGGGCGCCAGCTATGGCTACACCTTC.

This clonotype was found many times. The chain recombines TRBV7-2 with TRBJ2-7; 8 bases match TRBD1. The germline CDR1 and CDR2 sequences are SGHTA and FQGNSA. The length of the CDR3 is 17 residues. Losses at the gene ends were 1 base for V and 3 bases for J; bases not matched to a gene: 11. The CDR3 loop reads CASSLGGQGAQFYEQYF. DNA for the CDR3: TGTGCCAGCAGCTTAGGGGGGCAGGGGGCCCAATTCTACGAGCAGTACTTC. The whole variable domain, remainder taken from reference TRBV7-2 and TRBJ2-7, is GAGVSQSPSNKVTEKGKDVELRCDPISGHTALYWYRQSLGQGLEFLIYFQGNSAPDKSGLPSDRFSAERTGGSVSTLTIQRTQQEDSAVYLCASSLGGQGAQFYEQYFGPGTRLTVT.

This clonotype was counted a few times. The rearrangement joins TRBV7-9 to TRBJ1-1; D gene ambiguous. In germline, CDR1 is SEHNR, CDR2 FQNEAQ (reference sequence). This CDR3 has 12 amino acids. The V end lost 2 bases, the J end lost 4 bases, and 5 bases lay between the germline ends. CDR3 DNA sequence: TGTGCCAGCAGCTTAATCTCCACTGAAGCTTTCTTT. This gives the protein CASSLISTEAFF.

Notes on this clonotype: This CDR3 fails to terminate in the conserved phenylalanine or tryptophan, so it likely reflects a read error. Here the CDR3 reads CASSPNGRAGVSYEQYC. CDR3 nucleotide sequence: TGTGCCAGCAGCCCGAATGGGCGAGCGGGAGTGTCCTACGAGCAGTACTGC. The chain joins TRBV7-3 to TRBJ2-7, with 8 bases that match TRBD2. This CDR3 is 17 amino acids long. The ends lost 5 bases at V and 1 base at J; junction bases unmatched: 13. Germline CDR1 and CDR2: SGHTA and FQGTGA.

Regarding this clonotype: A much larger clonotype is one base distant, so this may be a read error. V and J are TRBV6-2 or TRBV6-3 and TRBJ2-1, with D possibly being TRBD1 (7 bases). Germline V gene data show CDR1 as MNHEY and CDR2 as SVGEGT. The CDR3 sequence is 14 residues long. The CDR3 nucleotides read TGTGCCCGCAGTCCGACAGGGAGGAACAATGAGCAGTTCTTC. Translation: CARSPTGRNNEQFF.

The rearrangement links TRBV29-1 to TRBJ2-7; 8 nucleotides align to TRBD2. The CDR3 runs to 13 residues. With V trimmed by 7 bases and J by 4 bases, 9 bases remained unmatched. Per the germline V gene, CDR1 is SQVTM and CDR2 is ANQGSEA. CDR3 nucleotide sequence: TGCAGCGCGAGGACAGCGGGAGTATACGAGCAGTACTTC. Its protein is CSARTAGVYEQYF.

This clonotype was observed a handful of times. This chain connects TRBV7-2 to TRBJ1-6; D is uncertain. CDR1 and CDR2 from the germline V gene are SGHTA and FQGNSA. Trimming pared 4 bases from V and 7 bases from J, leaving 17 bases between. The CDR3 spans 16 residues. The CDR3 DNA is TGTGCCAGCAGCTCCCCCAGGCAGAACCCAAATTCACCCCTCCACTTT. It specifies CASSSPRQNPNSPLHF.

This chain joins TRBV13 and TRBJ2-2, with TRBD1 matching over 9 bases. The CDR3 is 16 amino acids. The germline gives CDR1 PRHDT, CDR2 FYEKMQ (reference sequence). V lost 6 bases, J lost 6 bases, and 11 bases stayed unmatched. The CDR3 coding sequence is TGTGCCAGCAGTGTTCCGGGACAGGGAACGGCCGGGGAGCTGTTTTTT. Amino acids: CASSVPGQGTAGELFF.

The J gene is TRBJ2-2, the V gene TRBV7-3; 8 nucleotides agree with TRBD1. J was trimmed by 1 base and V by 5 bases; bases with no gene match: 6. The CDR3 covers 16 residues. Germline CDR1 and CDR2: SGHTA and FQGTGA. In nucleotides, the CDR3 is TGTGCCAGCAGCCCTCAGGGGGCGGGGAACACCGGGGAGCTGTTTTTT. Protein sequence: CASSPQGAGNTGELFF.

Notes on this clonotype: Possible read error: a much larger clone is one base away. The chain links TRBV4-1 to TRBJ2-1, with 10 nucleotides matching TRBD2. The CDR3 consists of 14 residues. Germline V gives CDR1 MGHRA, CDR2 YSYEKL. The CDR3 DNA follows: TGCGCCAGCAGGTCTAGCGGGAGATGGGATGAGCCGTTCTTC. Encoded protein: CASRSSGRWDEPFF.

The chain recombines TRBV2 with TRBJ2-7, with 10 bases matching TRBD2. CDR3 length: 17 amino acids. CDR1 and CDR2 from the germline V gene are SNHLY and FYNNEI. Germline trimming cut 5 bases from V and 4 bases from J; bases unmatched to any gene: 14. As DNA, the CDR3 is TGTGCCAGCAGTAGGCGGGCCAGCGGGAGGGCCCTGTACGAGCAGTACTTC. Residues: CASSRRASGRALYEQYF.

The genes are TRBV2 and TRBJ1-5; no reliable D call. V lost 2 bases, J lost 9 bases, and 29 bases lay in between. Germline V lookup: CDR1 SNHLY, CDR2 FYNNEI. The CDR3 extends over 19 amino acids. The CDR3 region has the DNA TGTGCCAGCAGTGAACTAATCGCCCCTAGTTGGACCCAAGGGCGGCCCCAGCATTTT. Residues: CASSELIAPSWTQGRPQHF.

Concerning this clonotype itself: Its ends do not fully match the called genes, so a read error is possible. The gene calls are TRBV7-9 and TRBJ2-2, with D perhaps assigned TRBD1 or TRBD2 (5 bases each). The CDR3 loop spans 16 amino acids. The germline V gene has CDR1 SEHNR and CDR2 FQNEAQ (reference sequence). Written as DNA, the CDR3 is TGTGCCAGCAGCTTATTTTGGCAGGGCGGTGCCGGGGAGCGGTTTTTT. This codes for CASSLFWQGGAGERFF.

In this sample, this clonotype turned up once. The junction and the germline gene differ at one end; a read error may be behind it. This chain joins TRBV20-1 and TRBJ2-2; 7 bases agree with TRBD1. CDR3 length: 14 amino acids. Germline V gives CDR1 DFQATT, CDR2 SNEGSKA (reference sequence). CDR3 sequence reads: CSAPGTANTGELFF. The CDR3 DNA sequence: TGCAGTGCACCTGGGACAGCGAACACCGGGGAACTGTTTTTT.

This clonotype has only one observation. The chain couples TRBV5-4 to TRBJ2-1, with D possibly being TRBD1 or TRBD2 (6 bases each). The CDR3 loop spans 14 amino acids. The V gene lost 1 base and the J gene lost 7 bases, with 12 bases spanning the gap. The germline V gene encodes CDR1 SGHNT and CDR2 YYREEE (reference sequence). The DNA of the CDR3 is TGTGCCAGCAGCTTGCCCGGAGGGGGGAATGAGCAGTTCTTC. Protein sequence: CASSLPGGGNEQFF.

This chain links TRBV20-1 with TRBJ2-2; no reliable D call. V was clipped by 6 bases and J by 6 bases, with 17 bases between them. Germline V gene sequence: CDR1 DFQATT, CDR2 SNEGSKA (reference sequence). This CDR3 region has 14 residues. This CDR3 is CSADDGEMSGELFF. The CDR3, as DNA: TGCAGTGCAGACGACGGAGAAATGTCCGGGGAGCTGTTTTTT.

This chain links TRBV7-8 with TRBJ1-2; possible D gene TRBD1, 5 bases. Trimming cost V 8 bases and J 0 bases, with 7 bases left between them. The germline gives CDR1 SGHVS, CDR2 FQNEAQ. The CDR3 is 12 residues long. CDR3 nucleotides: TGTGCCAGCTGGGGGTCTAACTATGGCTACACCTTC. Amino acid sequence: CASWGSNYGYTF.

The genes are TRBV12-3 or TRBV12-4 and TRBJ2-5, with D perhaps TRBD2 (6 bases). The V end was cut by 2 bases, the J end by 7 bases, with 11 bases between. The CDR3 length is 13 residues. CDR3 nucleotides: TGTGCCAGCAGTTTAAGGGGAGGTGGGACCCAGTACTTC. This translates into CASSLRGGGTQYF.

Notes on this clonotype: One base away lies a much larger clone, so this may be a sequencing read error. The chain links TRBV5-1 to TRBJ2-1, with 7 positions matching TRBD2. CDR1 and CDR2 from the germline V gene are SGHRS and YFSETQ. There are 18 residues in the CDR3. The CDR3 region is CTSSLEGSGPSSYNEQFF. The DNA for the CDR3 is TGCACCAGCAGCTTGGAGGGTAGCGGGCCGAGCTCCTACAATGAGCAGTTCTTC.

The table lists this clonotype with a count of one. The genes are TRBV6-5 and TRBJ2-1; D might be TRBD2 (6 bases). This CDR3 is built from 15 residues. CDR1 and CDR2 (germline): MNHEY, SVGAGI. The V gene lost 6 bases and the J gene lost 1 base, with 13 bases spanning the gap. The CDR3 sequence: CASRPTSPSYNEQFF. For the CDR3, the DNA is TGTGCCAGCAGACCCACTAGCCCGTCCTACAATGAGCAGTTCTTC.

This clonotype appeared once. It may be a read error: a sequence one base away is much more abundant. The rearrangement joins TRBV12-3 or TRBV12-4 to TRBJ2-4; D call uncertain. With the DNA end fitting TRBJ2-5 better, the J assignment may be wrong. The CDR3 spans 13 residues. The CDR3 coding sequence is TGTGCCAGCAGTTTGGCCAAACGAGAGACCCAGTACTTC. This gives the protein CASSLAKRETQYF.

Ten or more counts support this clonotype. The CDR3 DNA reads TGCGCCAGCAGCGGTACGCGGGAGCCCTACAATGAGCAGTTCTTC. Translation gives CASSGTREPYNEQFF. The chain employs TRBV10-2 and TRBJ2-1, with TRBD2 matching over 7 bases. CDR3 length: 15 amino acids. V shed 6 bases, J shed 2 bases, and the junction held 7 bases outside the gene matches. The V gene's germline CDR1 is WSHSY and CDR2 SAAADI.

This clonotype was recorded once. V gene TRBV30 combines with J gene TRBJ2-7; possibly TRBD1 or TRBD2 for D (5 bases each). The CDR3 totals 14 residues. The V gene lost 4 bases and the J gene lost 3 bases, with 16 bases spanning the gap. CDR1 and CDR2 from the germline V gene are GTSNPN and SVGIG (reference sequence). The CDR3 DNA reads as TGTGCCTGGACCCGAGGGACGGTGTTCTACGAGCAGTACTTC. This encodes CAWTRGTVFYEQYF.

The chain carries TRBV11-2 and TRBJ2-3, with 10 bases identical to TRBD2. V was pared by 4 bases and J by 10 bases, with 11 bases of the junction left unmatched. Per germline, CDR1 SGHAT and CDR2 FQNNGV. The CDR3 sequence is 15 residues long. CDR3 amino acids: CASSSDLAGAGAQYF. The CDR3 DNA is TGTGCCAGCAGCTCAGATCTAGCGGGGGCGGGGGCGCAGTATTTT.

This chain joins TRBV7-9 and TRBJ1-2, with D maybe TRBD1 (5 bases). Germline CDR1 reads SEHNR; CDR2 reads FQNEAQ (reference sequence). CDR3 size: 13 residues. V was shortened by 5 bases and J by 6 bases, with 13 bases between the two germline ends. In DNA form, the CDR3 reads TGTGCCAGCAGCGGGGCAGGGCCCCATGGCTACACCTTC. This codes for CASSGAGPHGYTF. Together with reference TRBV7-9 and TRBJ1-2, the CDR3 gives the full variable domain: DTGVSQNPRHKITKRGQNVTFRCDPISEHNRLYWYRQTLGQGPEFLTYFQNEAQLEKSRLLSDRFSAERPKGSFSTLEIQRTEQGDSAMYLCASSGAGPHGYTFGSGTRLTVV.

The CDR3 here is CASSQDRGDGELFF. The CDR3 coding sequence is TGTGCCAGCAGCCAGGACAGGGGCGACGGGGAGCTGTTTTTT. V usage is TRBV7-9 and J usage is TRBJ2-2; 9 bases align to TRBD1. The CDR3 totals 14 residues. Germline CDR1 and CDR2: SEHNR and FQNEAQ (reference sequence). V lost 5 bases to trimming and J lost 7 bases; unmatched junction nucleotides: 5.

This clonotype was seen repeatedly, ten times or more. The chain links TRBV29-1 to TRBJ1-4; no clear D. V gave up 5 bases and J gave up 0 bases, with 4 bases separating them. The CDR3 runs 12 residues. Looked up from germline, CDR1 is SQVTM and CDR2 is ANQGSEA. The CDR3 sequence: CSVTATNEKLFF. CDR3 bases: TGCAGCGTTACAGCAACTAATGAAAAACTGTTTTTT.